This T cell receptor beta chain was sequenced in a study of blood T cell repertoires in COVID-19 (dated by TCRdb to 2020 to 2022). In the study overall: ImmuneRACE Cohort 3 recovered participants were defined by two consecutive negative NP/OP PCR tests, healthcare professional clearance, or symptom resolution. Collaborator samples came from the United States, Italy and Spain and covered acute and convalescent phases of COVID-19. The prospective study material was composed of cDNA or gDNA derived from T cells, B-cell-depleted T cells, or PBMCs. Subjects who had been exposed to COVID-19, were actively infected with it, or had recovered from it provided the deeply sampled blood TCRbeta repertoires that made up the dataset. The repertoires were made available in a free public database intended to serve as a resource for research on the immune response to SARS-CoV-2. The samples were drawn from two sources: the first 160 participants of the ongoing ImmuneRACE study, and 1,000 to 1,500 subjects contributed by 6 global collaborators. The sample metadata nearly always contained a de-identified subject ID, COVID-19 status, age in years and sex. Where HLA class I and class II types were available, the types were taken from metadata supplied by the sample provider, not from assay-based typing. The paper as a whole reports these results and caveats: The quantity of clinical and demographic metadata differed by source and by participant and was supplied without curation.

Trimming takes 9 bases off V and 3 bases off J; junction bases not matched to a gene: 7. The CDR3, from cysteine to phenylalanine, totals 13 residues. The entry retains the CDR3 DNA only, 39 bases that are in frame from base 1. CDR1 and CDR2 are drawn from the germline V gene: KGHDR, SFDVKD. Participants in the prospective study were enrolled through a virtual design, were aged about 18 to 90 years, and lived in approximately 25 United States geographic areas. To assign participants to cohorts, the prospective study relied on clinical history that participants themselves reported in a screening survey and a study questionnaire. In the prospective study, mobile phlebotomists collected whole blood, serum and a nasopharyngeal or oropharyngeal swab from each participant. Prospective study participants could optionally give additional blood draws and questionnaires over an approximately two-month period. Before DNA extraction, blood samples from the prospective study were shipped at room temperature or frozen.

The immunoSEQ Assay, a bias-controlled multiplex PCR, was used to amplify TCRbeta CDR3 regions from genomic DNA. In the source study's methods: The number of nucleated cells in each sample was estimated by amplification of reference gene primers within the assay. Sequence reads were collapsed and filtered to measure the absolute abundance of every unique TCRbeta CDR3 rearrangement. Productive Simpson clonality was computed per sample as the square root of Simpson's diversity index over productive rearrangements. TCRdb obtained this table from immuneACCESS and retained in-frame rearrangements with V and J assigned. These tables miss some clones; where compared with another copy, unresolved V genes account for less than half of the shortfall, and the remainder is unexplained. D and trimming come from the DNA, and the V and J calls and clone size come from that table. The sample has over 110,000 clones on record, about 87% of them singletons. The ten largest clones capture roughly 4% of the sample.

This clone was seen a handful of times. This receptor's antigen is unknown. Base qualities are not recorded, but no much larger clone differs from it by a single base. The sequenced material came from PBMCs or T cells enriched from blood (not recorded which). This receptor was identified in a middle-aged man in a cohort exposed to, infected with or recovered from COVID-19 (not recorded which). The V and J genes are TRBV24-1 and TRBJ2-7, and TRBD2 matches 7 of the central bases. The encoded CDR3 is CATQNPSGYEQYF. The nucleotide sequence reads TGTGCCACCCAGAACCCTAGCGGCTACGAGCAGTACTTC.